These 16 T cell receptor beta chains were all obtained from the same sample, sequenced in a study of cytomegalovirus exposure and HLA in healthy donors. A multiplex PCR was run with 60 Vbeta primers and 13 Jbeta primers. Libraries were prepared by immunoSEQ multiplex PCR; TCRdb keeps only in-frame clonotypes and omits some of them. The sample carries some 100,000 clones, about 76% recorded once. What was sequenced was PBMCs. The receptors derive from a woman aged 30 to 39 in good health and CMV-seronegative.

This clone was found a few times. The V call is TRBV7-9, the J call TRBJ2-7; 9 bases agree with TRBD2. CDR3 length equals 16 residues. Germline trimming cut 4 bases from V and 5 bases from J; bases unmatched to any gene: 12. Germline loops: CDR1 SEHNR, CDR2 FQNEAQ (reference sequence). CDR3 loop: CASSSHILAGTDEQYF. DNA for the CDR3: TGTGCCAGCAGCTCTCATATACTAGCGGGTACCGACGAGCAGTACTTC.

The chain's CDR3 is CASSLEVGAVTNEKLFF. The CDR3 coding sequence is TGTGCCAGCAGTTTGGAAGTTGGGGCGGTAACTAATGAAAAACTGTTTTTT. The J gene is TRBJ1-4, the V gene TRBV28, with a weak D call TRBD1 (5 bases). Between the trimmed V and J ends, which lost 3 bases and 1 base, there was a span of 15 bases. Germline CDR1 MDHEN, CDR2 SYDVKM. The CDR3 extends over 17 amino acids.

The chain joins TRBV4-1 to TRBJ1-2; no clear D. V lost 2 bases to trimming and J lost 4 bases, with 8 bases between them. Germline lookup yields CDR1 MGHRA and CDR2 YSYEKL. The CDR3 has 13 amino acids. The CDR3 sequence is CASSQPESYGYTF. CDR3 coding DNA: TGCGCCAGCAGCCAACCGGAGAGCTATGGCTACACCTTC.

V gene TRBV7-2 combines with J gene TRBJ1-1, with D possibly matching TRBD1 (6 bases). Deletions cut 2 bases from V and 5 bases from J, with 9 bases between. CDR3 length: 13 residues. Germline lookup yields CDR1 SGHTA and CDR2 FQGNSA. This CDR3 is CASSLQGWTEAFF. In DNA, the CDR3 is TGTGCCAGCAGCTTACAGGGGTGGACTGAAGCTTTCTTT.

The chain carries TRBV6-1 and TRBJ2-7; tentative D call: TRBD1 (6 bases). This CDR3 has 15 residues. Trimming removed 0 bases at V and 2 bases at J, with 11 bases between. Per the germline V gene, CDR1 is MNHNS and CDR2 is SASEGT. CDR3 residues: CASSEAPGAPYEQYF. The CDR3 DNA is TGTGCCAGCAGTGAAGCTCCAGGGGCCCCCTACGAGCAGTACTTC.

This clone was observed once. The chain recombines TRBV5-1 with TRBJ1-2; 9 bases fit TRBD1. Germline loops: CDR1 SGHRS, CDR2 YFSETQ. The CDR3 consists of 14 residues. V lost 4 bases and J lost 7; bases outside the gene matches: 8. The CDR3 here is CASSPGQGRFGYTF. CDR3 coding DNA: TGCGCCAGCAGCCCCGGACAGGGGAGGTTTGGCTACACCTTC.

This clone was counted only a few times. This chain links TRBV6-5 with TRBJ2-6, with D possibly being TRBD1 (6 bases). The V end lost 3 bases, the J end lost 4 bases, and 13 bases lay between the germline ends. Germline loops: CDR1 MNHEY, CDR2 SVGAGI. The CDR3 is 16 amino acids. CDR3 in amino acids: CASSYSGAVGANVLTF. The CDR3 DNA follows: TGTGCCAGCAGTTATTCAGGGGCGGTAGGGGCCAACGTCCTGACTTTC.

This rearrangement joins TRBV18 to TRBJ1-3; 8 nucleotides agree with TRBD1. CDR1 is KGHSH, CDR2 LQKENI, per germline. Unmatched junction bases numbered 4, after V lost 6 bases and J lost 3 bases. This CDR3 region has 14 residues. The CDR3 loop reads CASSQGAYGNTIYF. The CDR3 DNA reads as TGTGCCAGCTCCCAGGGGGCTTATGGAAACACCATATATTTT.

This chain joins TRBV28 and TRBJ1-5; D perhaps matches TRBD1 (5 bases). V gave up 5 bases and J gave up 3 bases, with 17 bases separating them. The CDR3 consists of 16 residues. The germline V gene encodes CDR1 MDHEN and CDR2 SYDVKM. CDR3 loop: CASSKGARAPNQPQHF. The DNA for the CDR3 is TGTGCCAGCAGTAAAGGGGCCAGGGCCCCCAATCAGCCCCAGCATTTT.

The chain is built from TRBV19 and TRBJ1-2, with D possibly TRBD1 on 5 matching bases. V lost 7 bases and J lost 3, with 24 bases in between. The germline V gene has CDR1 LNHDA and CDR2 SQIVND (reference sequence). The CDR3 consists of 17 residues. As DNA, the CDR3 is TGTGCCAGTAATATGGGATATGGGGCCCTCCTAGACTATGGCTACACCTTC. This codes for CASNMGYGALLDYGYTF.

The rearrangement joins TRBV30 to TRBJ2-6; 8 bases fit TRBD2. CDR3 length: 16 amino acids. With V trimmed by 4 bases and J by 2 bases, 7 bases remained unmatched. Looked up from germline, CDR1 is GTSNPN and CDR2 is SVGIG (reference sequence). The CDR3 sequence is CAWKKDGRAGANVLTF. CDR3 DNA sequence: TGTGCCTGGAAGAAGGACGGGAGGGCTGGGGCCAACGTCCTGACTTTC.

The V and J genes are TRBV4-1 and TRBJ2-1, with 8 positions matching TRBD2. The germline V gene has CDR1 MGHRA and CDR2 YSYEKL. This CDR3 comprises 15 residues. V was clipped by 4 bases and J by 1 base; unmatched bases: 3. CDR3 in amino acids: CASSPGTSSYNEQFF. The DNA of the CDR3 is TGCGCCAGCAGCCCAGGGACTAGTTCCTACAATGAGCAGTTCTTC.

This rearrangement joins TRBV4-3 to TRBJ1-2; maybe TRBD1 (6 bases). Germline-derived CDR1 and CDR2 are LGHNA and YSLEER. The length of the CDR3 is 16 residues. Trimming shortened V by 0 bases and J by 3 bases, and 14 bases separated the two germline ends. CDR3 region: CASSQDLDSAYYGYTF. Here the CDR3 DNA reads TGCGCCAGCAGCCAAGATCTGGACAGCGCTTACTATGGCTACACCTTC.

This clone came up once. The CDR3 nucleotides are TGTGCCAGCAGCTTGTTATCTAGCGGGAGGGCCCCCCACGAGCAGTACTTC. Protein sequence: CASSLLSSGRAPHEQYF. The J gene is TRBJ2-7, the V gene TRBV7-2; 12 nucleotides line up with TRBD2. The V gene's germline CDR1 is SGHTA and CDR2 FQGNSA. The V gene end was trimmed by 3 bases and the J gene end by 5 bases; junction bases not matched to a gene: 11. There are 17 residues in the CDR3.

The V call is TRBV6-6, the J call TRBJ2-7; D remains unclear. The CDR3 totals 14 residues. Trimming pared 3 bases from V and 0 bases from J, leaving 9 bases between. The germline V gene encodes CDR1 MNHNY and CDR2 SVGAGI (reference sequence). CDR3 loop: CASSYQSSSYEQYF. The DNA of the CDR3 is TGTGCCAGCAGTTATCAGTCCTCCTCCTACGAGCAGTACTTC.

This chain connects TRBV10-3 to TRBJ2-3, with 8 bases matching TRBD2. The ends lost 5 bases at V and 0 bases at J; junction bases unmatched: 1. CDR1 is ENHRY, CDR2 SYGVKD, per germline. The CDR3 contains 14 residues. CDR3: CAISSSGSTDTQYF. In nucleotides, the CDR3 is TGTGCCATCAGTTCTAGCGGGAGCACAGATACGCAGTATTTT.